This TCR beta chain came from a study of blood T cell repertoires in COVID-19. Trimming left V 6 bases short and J 10 bases short, with 19 bases between. CDR3 length equals 13 residues. CDR1 and CDR2 (germline): GTSNPN, SVGIG (reference sequence). Profiled with immunoSEQ multiplex PCR; TCRdb holds only in-frame clones, not every one. The sample has roughly 180,000 clones, over 80% seen once. The chain employs TRBV30 and TRBJ2-1, with a weak D call TRBD1 (5 bases). This TCR was sampled from a woman in her forties or fifties who had recovered from COVID-19. Sequencing used PBMCs or T cells enriched from blood (not recorded which). The CDR3 nucleotides read TGTGCCTGCCGTACCGGCAGGGAAGGAGAGCAGTTCTTC. Translated: CACRTGREGEQFF.